Sequencing of this T cell receptor beta chain was carried out in a study of cytotoxic CD8 clonotypes in ibrutinib-treated CLL. Study results and limitations: Circulating CD8+ T-cell counts were tracked by baseline clonality, which exceeded that of age-matched healthy donors.

Trimming pared 5 bases from V and 0 bases from J, leaving 12 bases between. The germline gives CDR1 SGDLS, CDR2 YYNGEE. This CDR3 is built from 14 residues. As concerns this clone: The antigen is unknown. This specimen includes other DNA sequences encoding the same CDR3.

Some clones are missing from TCRdb's copy, which holds only in-frame ones; the method was immunoSEQ multiplex PCR. The top ten hold 6.7% of the sample, which has some 300,000 clones, about 80% seen once. The receptor was derived from a human donor with chronic lymphocytic leukemia. The source was PBMCs, collected before ibrutinib treatment. This chain uses TRBV9 with TRBJ2-7, with D unresolved. Here the CDR3 DNA reads TGTGCCAGCAGTCTGGCACCAAGCTCCTACGAGCAGTACTTC. Protein sequence: CASSLAPSSYEQYF.